This TCR beta chain was documented in a study of shared clonotypes between healthy human individuals. Study-level results: Larger richness was generally estimated for naive than memory subsets. It was observed that roughly 5.5% of naive CD4 clonotypes were shared across a few donors.

Sequencing was performed with immunoSEQ multiplex PCR; in TCRdb, only in-frame clones are kept and a portion is missing. The table records around 980,000 clones, approximately 80% of them present only once. For this clone: Its specificity is unknown.

This CDR3 contains 15 residues. With V trimmed by 3 bases and J by 4 bases, 8 bases remained unmatched. Germline V gives CDR1 MNHEY, CDR2 SMNVEV (reference sequence). The receptor was isolated from a man between 18 and 35 years old in good health. Some clones in this sample may be carry-over from other donors' samples. The V and J genes are TRBV27 and TRBJ1-2; 7 nucleotides align to TRBD1. Material: memory CD4+ T cells from PBMCs. Subset of the sample: CD45RA-negative fraction. CDR3 amino acids: CASSFVGGTAYGYTF. The CDR3 nucleotides read TGTGCCAGCAGTTTCGTTGGGGGGACAGCCTATGGCTACACCTTC.